One and the same sample provided the 13 T cell receptor beta chains below, sequenced in a study of T cell changes during pregnancy in multiple sclerosis (dated by TCRdb to the late 2010s). Library preparation used the immunoSEQ multiplex PCR assay. TCRdb took over this immuneACCESS table, retaining in-frame rearrangements with V and J assigned. Such tables are incomplete; in checked studies, under half of the missing clones stem from an unresolved V gene, and the remainder is unexplained. A total of about 39,000 clones appear in this sample, around 93% of them only once. The ten biggest clones cover roughly 29% of the sample. This specimen was CD8+ T cells from peripheral blood mononuclear cells, taken before pregnancy. These receptors all come from a female donor with multiple sclerosis, enrolled in a pregnancy study.

This chain connects TRBV9 to TRBJ1-2; possibly TRBD1 for D (5 bases). V was clipped by 6 bases and J by 7 bases, with 7 bases between them. The CDR3 length is 10 residues. CDR1 is SGDLS and CDR2 is YYNGEE in the germline V gene. The CDR3 region is CASNGAGYTF. DNA of the CDR3: TGTGCCAGCAATGGGGCTGGCTACACCTTC.

The genes are TRBV29-1 and TRBJ1-2; 7 bases are a match to TRBD1. The CDR3 runs to 12 residues. Germline CDR1 SQVTM, CDR2 ANQGSEA. V shed 7 bases and J 4 bases; nucleotides not matched to a gene: 6. This chain's CDR3 is CSASDRVYGYTF. The CDR3 DNA is TGCAGCGCCTCAGACAGGGTCTATGGCTACACCTTC.

The V call is TRBV6-1, the J call TRBJ2-7, with D unresolved. Germline V lookup: CDR1 MNHNS, CDR2 SASEGT. Trimming shortened V by 1 base and J by 3 bases, and 10 bases separated the two germline ends. The CDR3 has 14 amino acids. In DNA, the CDR3 is TGTGCCAGCAGTGAAGATGACACCTTCTACGAGCAGTACTTC. Protein: CASSEDDTFYEQYF.

The rearrangement uses TRBV7-9 and TRBJ2-5, with 7 bases that match TRBD1. With V trimmed by 5 bases and J by 4 bases, 7 bases remained unmatched. The CDR3 is made up of 14 amino acids. Germline CDR1 SEHNR, CDR2 FQNEAQ (reference sequence). CDR3 sequence reads: CASSLGTDRETQYF. The CDR3 DNA sequence: TGTGCCAGCAGCCTTGGGACAGACCGAGAGACCCAGTACTTC.

This chain links TRBV5-1 with TRBJ1-1, with D uncertain. Deletions cut 4 bases from V and 1 base from J, with 8 bases between. CDR1 is SGHRS, CDR2 YFSETQ, per germline. CDR3 length: 13 residues. For the CDR3, the DNA is TGCGCCAGCAGCCAGACATCGAACACTGAAGCTTTCTTT. Its translation: CASSQTSNTEAFF.

Here the CDR3 reads CTMGSSAADTQYF. The CDR3 coding sequence is TGCACCATGGGGAGTAGCGCGGCAGATACGCAGTATTTT. The chain has TRBV29-1 and TRBJ2-3; weak D call: TRBD2 (5 bases). CDR1 is SQVTM and CDR2 is ANQGSEA in the germline V gene. The CDR3 totals 13 residues.

The V gene is TRBV11-2, the J gene TRBJ2-1; unclear D gene. The germline CDR1 and CDR2 sequences are SGHAT and FQNNGV. CDR3 length: 13 residues. Deletions cut 4 bases from V and 0 bases from J, with 4 bases between. The CDR3 here is CASSWLSYNEQFF. The CDR3, as DNA: TGTGCCAGCAGCTGGCTCTCCTACAATGAGCAGTTCTTC. Supplemented by reference TRBV11-2 and TRBJ2-1, the full variable domain reads EAGVAQSPRYKIIEKRQSVAFWCNPISGHATLYWYQQILGQGPKLLIQFQNNGVVDDSQLPKDRFSAERLKGVDSTLKIQPAKLEDSAVYLCASSWLSYNEQFFGPGTRLTVL.

The chain carries TRBV30 and TRBJ1-1, with 8 bases lining up with TRBD1. Germline assignment: CDR1 GTSNPN and CDR2 SVGIG (reference sequence). The CDR3 covers 15 residues. The V segment lost 5 bases and the J segment 2 bases; nucleotides outside the gene matches: 10. The CDR3 region has the DNA TGTGCCTGGGATCGAGGACAGGGACATAACACTGAAGCTTTCTTT. As protein: CAWDRGQGHNTEAFF.

The chain employs TRBV11-2 and TRBJ2-1; the match to TRBD2 covers 15 bases. Per the germline V gene, CDR1 is SGHAT and CDR2 is FQNNGV. J was trimmed by 10 bases and V by 5 bases; bases with no gene match: 6. The CDR3 has 15 residues. Written as DNA, the CDR3 is TGTGCCAGCAGCCGAGGGACTAGCGGGAGGAACGAGCAGTTCTTC. Translated, it gives CASSRGTSGRNEQFF.

This clone appeared a few times. As DNA, the CDR3 is TGTGCCATCAGTGCGACTAGCGGGAGTGTCGATGAGCAGTTCTTC. This codes for CAISATSGSVDEQFF. V is TRBV10-3 and J is TRBJ2-1, with 12 nucleotides matching TRBD2. Germline CDR1 and CDR2: ENHRY and SYGVKD. The CDR3 is made up of 15 amino acids. Unmatched junction bases numbered 6, after V lost 4 bases and J lost 8 bases.

A single count supports this clone. The chain carries TRBV7-8 and TRBJ1-2; 9 nucleotides agree with TRBD1. This CDR3 spans 16 amino acids. V was clipped by 4 bases and J by 4 bases; unmatched bases: 10. CDR1 is SGHVS and CDR2 is FQNEAQ in the germline V gene. DNA of the CDR3: TGTGCCAGCAGCTCCCCGTACAGGGGGCAGAGCTATGGCTACACCTTC. It translates to CASSSPYRGQSYGYTF.

J is TRBJ2-7 and V is TRBV28, with D possibly being TRBD1 (5 bases). Deletions cut 3 bases from V and 6 bases from J, with 9 bases between. The CDR3 is made up of 12 amino acids. From germline, CDR1 is MDHEN and CDR2 SYDVKM. DNA of the CDR3: TGTGCCAGCAGTTTGGCCGACAGCGAGCAGTACTTC. Its translation is CASSLADSEQYF.

This clone was counted once. The chain carries TRBV9 and TRBJ2-7, with D unclear. V lost 0 bases and J 3 bases, leaving 13 bases between the germline ends. Germline CDR1 and CDR2: SGDLS and YYNGEE. The CDR3 is 15 amino acids. Here the CDR3 reads CASSVGGEWFYEQYF. The DNA for the CDR3 is TGTGCCAGCAGCGTAGGAGGAGAATGGTTCTACGAGCAGTACTTC.